Many counts were recorded for the clone carrying this T cell receptor (beta chain). The antigen remains undetermined. These data come from a study of post-analysis software for immune sequencing data. Study findings and constraints: TRBV5-6, TRBV5-1 and TRBV20-1 were among four or five TRBV segments more frequent in patients than controls. Strong co-clustering by F measure was evident for samples that had been prepared in the same batch. Controls showed significantly higher normalized Chao1 diversity than did multiple sclerosis patients.

TCR beta cDNA libraries had unique molecular identifiers. A population of about 0.85 to 11 million T cells gave rise to approximately 500,000 cDNA molecules. In TCRdb, the PCR reads were re-called with MiXCR into one record per CDR3 protein. The sample consists of over 150,000 distinct CDR3 sequences, around 30% of them appearing once. Between the trimmed V and J ends, which lost 5 bases and 13 bases, there was a span of 14 bases. CDR3 length equals 11 residues. CDR1 is MNHEY, CDR2 SMNVEV, per germline (reference sequence). The rearrangement uses TRBV27 and TRBJ1-2; a weak D match, TRBD1 (6 bases). The TCR originated in a girl aged 10-17 years with multiple sclerosis. The sample comprised blood. Here the CDR3 DNA reads TGTGCCAGCAGTCTCGGACAGCGGCGCACCTTC. This gives the protein CASSLGQRRTF.